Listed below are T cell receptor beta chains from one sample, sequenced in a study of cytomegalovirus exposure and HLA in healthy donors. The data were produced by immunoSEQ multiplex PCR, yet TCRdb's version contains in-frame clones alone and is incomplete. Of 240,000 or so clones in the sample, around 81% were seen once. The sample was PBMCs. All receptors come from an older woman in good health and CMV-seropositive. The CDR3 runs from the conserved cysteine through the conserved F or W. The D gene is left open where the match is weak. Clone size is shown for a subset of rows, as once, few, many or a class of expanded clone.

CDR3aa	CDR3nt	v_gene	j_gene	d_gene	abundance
CASSSWDSLTTNEKLFF	TGTGCCAGTAGTAGCTGGGACAGCCTTACAACTAATGAAAAACTGTTTTTT	TRBV19	TRBJ1-4	TRBD1	few
CAIRVQEETQYF	TGTGCCATCAGGGTACAGGAAGAGACCCAGTACTTC	TRBV6-6	TRBJ2-5	-	few
CASSESRGPRDTQYF	TGCGCCAGCAGTGAGTCGAGAGGCCCACGAGATACGCAGTATTTT	TRBV10-1	TRBJ2-3	-	-
CASSLGYGGTSYNEQFF	TGCGCCAGCAGCTTGGGATATGGGGGGACCTCCTACAATGAGCAGTTCTTC	TRBV5-1	TRBJ2-1	-	-
CATSRDRGGVTSFRANVLTF	TGTGCCACCAGCAGAGACCGTGGAGGGGTTACGAGTTTTAGGGCCAACGTCCTGACTTTC	TRBV15	TRBJ2-6	-	-
CASSPLGLDSYEQYF	TGTGCCAGCAGCCCACTCGGACTAGATTCCTACGAGCAGTACTTC	TRBV11-2	TRBJ2-7	TRBD2	once
CASSLRRMSSGTANTGELFF	TGTGCCAGTAGTCTACGGCGGATGTCTAGCGGGACAGCGAACACCGGGGAGCTGTTTTTT	TRBV19	TRBJ2-2	TRBD2	-
CSVSQGFGEQYF	TGCAGCGTTTCTCAGGGGTTTGGCGAGCAGTACTTC	TRBV29-1	TRBJ2-7	-	-
CASSPGVFSNQPQHF	TGTGCCAGCAGCCCTGGAGTGTTTAGCAATCAGCCCCAGCATTTT	TRBV9	TRBJ1-5	-	-
CASSEMTSGTEERYF	TGTGCCAGCAGTGAAATGACTAGCGGGACAGAGGAGCGGTACTTC	TRBV6-1	TRBJ2-7	TRBD2	-
CASREMNTEAFF	TGTGCCAGCAGGGAGATGAACACTGAAGCTTTCTTT	TRBV2	TRBJ1-1	-	-
CASSVTLGTSYTDTQYF	TGTGCCAGCAGTGTCACTCTTGGGACATCGTACACAGATACGCAGTATTTT	TRBV2	TRBJ2-3	-	-
CASSLMAGASTDTQYF	TGTGCCAGCAGTTTAATGGCGGGGGCTAGCACAGATACGCAGTATTTT	TRBV28	TRBJ2-3	-	-
CASSGDESTDTQYF	TGTGCCAGCAGTGGAGATGAAAGCACAGATACGCAGTATTTT	TRBV2	TRBJ2-3	-	-
CASPENGEGYGYTF	TGCGCCAGCCCTGAGAACGGGGAAGGGTATGGCTACACCTTC	TRBV23-1	TRBJ1-2	-	-
CASSLSGQGIVRNTQYF	TGTGCCAGCAGTCTCTCGGGACAGGGAATAGTCAGGAATACGCAGTATTTT	TRBV27	TRBJ2-3	TRBD1	-
CASSLGPQGEKLFF	TGCGCCAGCAGCTTGGGCCCACAGGGGGAAAAACTGTTTTTT	TRBV5-1	TRBJ1-4	TRBD1	-
CASSLAGGQETQYF	TGTGCCAGCAGCTTAGCGGGAGGCCAAGAGACCCAGTACTTC	TRBV7-9	TRBJ2-5	-	-
CASRVQTGRNTEAFF	TGTGCCAGCAGGGTCCAGACAGGACGGAACACTGAAGCTTTCTTT	TRBV2	TRBJ1-1	-	-
CASSYSGAYEQYF	TGTGCCAGCAGTTACTCGGGAGCCTACGAGCAGTACTTC	TRBV6-5	TRBJ2-7	-	once
CASSVSASGINTQYF	TGTGCCAGCAGCGTTTCGGCTAGCGGGATAAATACGCAGTATTTT	TRBV9	TRBJ2-3	TRBD2	-
CASSAHGQSPMNTEAFF	TGTGCCAGCAGCGCACACGGACAGTCACCCATGAACACTGAAGCTTTCTTT	TRBV7-9	TRBJ1-1	-	-
CASSLPGEETQYF	TGTGCCAGCAGCTTACCGGGAGAAGAGACCCAGTACTTC	TRBV7-9	TRBJ2-5	-	-
CASSLGTLNTEAFF	TGTGCCAGCAGCTTGGGGACTTTGAACACTGAAGCTTTCTTT	TRBV11-3	TRBJ1-1	-	-
CASSSFNQPQHF	TGTGCCAGCAGCTCCTTCAATCAGCCCCAGCATTTT	TRBV7-2	TRBJ1-5	-	-
CASSLISGNTEAFF	TGTGCCAGCAGTTTGATAAGCGGGAACACTGAAGCTTTCTTT	TRBV27	TRBJ1-1	-	-
CASSQDIRGSPLHF	TGTGCCAGCAGCCAAGACATCAGGGGTTCACCCCTCCACTTT	TRBV4-2	TRBJ1-6	-	-
CASSLEGSNEQFF	TGTGCCAGCAGCTTGGAGGGGTCCAATGAGCAGTTCTTC	TRBV7-9	TRBJ2-1	-	-
CASSFSGGNNEQFF	TGTGCCAGCAGCTTTTCCGGCGGAAACAATGAGCAGTTCTTC	TRBV5-4	TRBJ2-1	-	-
CASSRTGDIYEQYF	TGCGCCAGCAGCCGGACAGGGGATATCTACGAGCAGTACTTC	TRBV4-1	TRBJ2-7	TRBD1	-
CASSAHAYSNQPQHF	TGTGCCAGCAGCGCACACGCTTATAGCAATCAGCCCCAGCATTTT	TRBV2	TRBJ1-5	-	-
CASSVGASGRAEETQYF	TGTGCCAGCAGCGTAGGGGCTAGCGGGAGGGCCGAGGAGACCCAGTACTTC	TRBV9	TRBJ2-5	TRBD2	-
CASSRQGPGYGYTF	TGTGCCAGCAGCCGACAGGGACCGGGCTATGGCTACACCTTC	TRBV5-4	TRBJ1-2	TRBD1	-
CASSLNMDRGFFTGELFF	TGTGCCAGTAGTCTAAATATGGACAGGGGGTTTTTTACCGGGGAGCTGTTTTTT	TRBV19	TRBJ2-2	TRBD1	-
CASSPKTSGMYEQYF	TGTGCCAGTAGTCCCAAGACTAGCGGGATGTACGAGCAGTACTTC	TRBV19	TRBJ2-7	TRBD2	-
CSSVVAGTNEQYF	TGCAGCTCCGTGGTAGCGGGAACTAACGAGCAGTACTTC	TRBV29-1	TRBJ2-7	TRBD2	-
CASSGDFNNEQFF	TGTGCCAGCAGTGGGGACTTTAACAATGAGCAGTTCTTC	TRBV6-5	TRBJ2-1	-	-
CASRPGLAGRVHEQFF	TGTGCCAGCAGGCCGGGACTAGCGGGAAGGGTGCATGAGCAGTTCTTC	TRBV7-3	TRBJ2-1	TRBD2	-
CASSRTGGNTEAFF	TGTGCCAGCAGCCGGACAGGAGGGAACACTGAAGCTTTCTTT	TRBV9	TRBJ1-1	TRBD1	-
CASRGGLAGVEQYF	TGTGCCAGCAGGGGCGGACTAGCGGGAGTCGAGCAGTACTTC	TRBV6-5	TRBJ2-7	TRBD2	-
CASSLPIWASGSYEQYF	TGTGCCAGCAGCTTACCCATTTGGGCTAGCGGGAGCTACGAGCAGTACTTC	TRBV7-2	TRBJ2-7	TRBD2	-
CSATGVLEQYF	TGCAGTGCGACAGGGGTCCTGGAACAGTACTTC	TRBV20-1	TRBJ2-7	TRBD1	-
CASSEDRVQETQYF	TGTGCCAGCAGTGAGGACAGGGTCCAAGAGACCCAGTACTTC	TRBV2	TRBJ2-5	TRBD1	-
CASSKGRSTDTQYF	TGTGCCAGCAGCAAGGGGCGCTCCACAGATACGCAGTATTTT	TRBV6-4	TRBJ2-3	-	-
CASSFGTGGINEKLFF	TGTGCCAGCAGCTTTGGAACAGGGGGCATTAATGAAAAACTGTTTTTT	TRBV5-6	TRBJ1-4	TRBD1	once
CATTQGLNQLQHF	TGTGCCACTACTCAGGGCCTCAATCAGCTCCAGCATTTT	TRBV6-5	TRBJ1-5	-	-
CATSRWGGRETQYF	TGTGCCACCAGCAGATGGGGGGGGCGAGAGACCCAGTACTTC	TRBV15	TRBJ2-5	-	-
CASSNPGQGANEQFF	TGTGCCAGCTCAAACCCGGGACAGGGGGCTAATGAGCAGTTCTTC	TRBV18	TRBJ2-1	TRBD1	-
CASSLDPGEETQYF	TGTGCCAGCAGCTTAGACCCGGGAGAAGAGACCCAGTACTTC	TRBV7-8	TRBJ2-5	-	-
CASSPKSGGTDTQYF	TGTGCCAGCTCACCAAAGTCAGGGGGGACAGATACGCAGTATTTT	TRBV18	TRBJ2-3	-	-
CAIKPGALNEQFF	TGTGCCATCAAGCCGGGAGCTCTCAATGAGCAGTTCTTC	TRBV10-3	TRBJ2-1	-	-
CASSLSGGADGYTF	TGTGCCAGCAGCTTATCAGGGGGCGCGGATGGCTACACCTTC	TRBV7-3	TRBJ1-2	TRBD1	-
CASSLDAGAGNTIYF	TGCGCCAGCAGCTTGGATGCAGGGGCTGGAAACACCATATATTTT	TRBV5-1	TRBJ1-3	-	few
CATYRVDQPQHF	TGTGCCACCTACAGGGTCGATCAGCCCCAGCATTTT	TRBV28	TRBJ1-5	-	-
CASSFYRGAALAGANVLTF	TGTGCCAGCAGCTTTTACCGGGGGGCGGCTTTAGCTGGGGCCAACGTCCTGACTTTC	TRBV13	TRBJ2-6	-	-
CASSVEGGEKLFF	TGTGCCAGCAGCGTGGAGGGAGGGGAAAAACTGTTTTTT	TRBV13	TRBJ1-4	-	-
CASSVPGQAFAFF	TGTGCCAGCAGTGTACCGGGACAGGCCTTTGCTTTCTTT	TRBV6-5	TRBJ1-1	TRBD1	-
CASSQGAPSYEQYF	TGCGCCAGCAGCCAAGGGGCTCCCTCCTACGAGCAGTACTTC	TRBV4-1	TRBJ2-7	-	-
CASSVVPENTEAFF	TGTGCCAGCAGCGTAGTTCCAGAGAACACTGAAGCTTTCTTT	TRBV9	TRBJ1-1	-	-